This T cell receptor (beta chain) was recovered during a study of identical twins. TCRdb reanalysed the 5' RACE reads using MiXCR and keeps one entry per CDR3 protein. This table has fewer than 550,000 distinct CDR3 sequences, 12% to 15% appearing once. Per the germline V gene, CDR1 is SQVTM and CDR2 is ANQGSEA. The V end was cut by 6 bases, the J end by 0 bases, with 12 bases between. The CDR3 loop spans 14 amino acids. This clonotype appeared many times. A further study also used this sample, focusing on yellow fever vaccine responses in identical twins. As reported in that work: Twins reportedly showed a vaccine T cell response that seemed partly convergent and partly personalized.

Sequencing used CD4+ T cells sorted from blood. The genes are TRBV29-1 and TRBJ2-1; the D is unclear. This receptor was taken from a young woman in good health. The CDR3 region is CSVAAPGSYNEQFF. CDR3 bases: TGCAGCGTGGCGGCTCCCGGCTCCTACAATGAGCAGTTCTTC.